The source of this T cell receptor (beta chain) is a study of OX40 agonist ivuxolimab in advanced cancers. Turning to the study itself: Patients were given ivuxolimab, an antibody that agonizes OX40 (CD134). Patients got intravenous ivuxolimab at 0.01 to 10 mg/kg every 2 weeks.

The CDR3 loop spans 14 amino acids. Study-level findings and limits: Certain nonresponders likewise exhibited a low normalized T-cell clonal expansion.

This clone was observed a few times. What it recognizes is unknown. A far larger clone is only one base removed, so a read error is likely. Other DNA sequences of this sample code for an identical CDR3. Method: immunoSEQ multiplex PCR; TCRdb's copy keeps in-frame clones and lacks some. The sample lists some 16,000 clones, 80% to 90% occurring once. The rearrangement uses TRBV5-2 and TRBJ1-1. TRBV5-2 is a known pseudogene. This TCR was recovered from an adult with an advanced solid tumor such as melanoma, head and neck, liver or kidney cancer. Sequencing was performed on CD4+ or CD8+ T cells sorted from blood, taken in a trial of the OX40 agonist ivuxolimab. CDR3 DNA: TGTGCCAGCAGCCCCGAGGCTGGGATTACTGAAGCTTTCTTT. It specifies CASSPEAGITEAFF.